The present T cell receptor beta chain was sequenced within a study of beta chain features in type 1 diabetes. The investigators reverse transcribed all of the isolated RNA, so they sequenced expressed TCRB transcripts. The table came from immunoSEQ multiplex PCR; TCRdb's copy has only in-frame clones and leaves some out. This sample carries 220,000 or so clones, around 65% of them seen once, and the ten largest clones take around 0.05%. Sequenced sample: naive CD4+ T cells from blood. The clonotype originates from a man aged 25-40 years in good health.

The CDR3 sequence: CSVSGDRTADTQYF. For the CDR3, the DNA is TGCAGCGTTTCGGGGGACAGGACAGCAGATACGCAGTATTTT. V gene TRBV29-1 combines with J gene TRBJ2-3, with 8 bases matching TRBD1. After removal of 5 bases from V and 4 bases from J, the junction contained 8 bases not matched to a gene. Germline V lookup: CDR1 SQVTM, CDR2 ANQGSEA. The CDR3 runs 14 residues.